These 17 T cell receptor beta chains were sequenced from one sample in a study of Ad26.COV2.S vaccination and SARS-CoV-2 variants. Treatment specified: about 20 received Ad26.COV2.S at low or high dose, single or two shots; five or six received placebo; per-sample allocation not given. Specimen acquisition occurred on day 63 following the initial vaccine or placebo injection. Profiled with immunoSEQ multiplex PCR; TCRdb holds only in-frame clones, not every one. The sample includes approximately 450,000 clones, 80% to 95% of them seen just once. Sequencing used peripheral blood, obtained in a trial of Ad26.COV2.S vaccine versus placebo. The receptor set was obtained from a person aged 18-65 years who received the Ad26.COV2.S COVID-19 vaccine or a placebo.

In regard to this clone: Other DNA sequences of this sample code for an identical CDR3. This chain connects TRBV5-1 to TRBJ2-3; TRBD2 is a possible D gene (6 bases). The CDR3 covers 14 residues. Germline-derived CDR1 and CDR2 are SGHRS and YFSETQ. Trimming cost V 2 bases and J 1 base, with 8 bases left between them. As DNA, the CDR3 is TGCGCCAGCAGCTTAGGCGGGGGCACAGATACGCAGTATTTT. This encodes CASSLGGGTDTQYF. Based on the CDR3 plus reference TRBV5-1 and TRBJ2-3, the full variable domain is KAGVTQTPRYLIKTRGQQVTLSCSPISGHRSVSWYQQTPGQGLQFLFEYFSETQRNKGNFPGRFSGRQFSNSRSEMNVSTLELGDSALYLCASSLGGGTDTQYFGPGTRLTVL.

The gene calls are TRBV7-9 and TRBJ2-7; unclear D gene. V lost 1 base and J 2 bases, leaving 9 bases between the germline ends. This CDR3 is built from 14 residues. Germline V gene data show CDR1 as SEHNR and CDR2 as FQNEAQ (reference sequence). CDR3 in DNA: TGTGCCAGCAGCTTAGTTACAACACCCTACGAGCAGTACTTC. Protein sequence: CASSLVTTPYEQYF.

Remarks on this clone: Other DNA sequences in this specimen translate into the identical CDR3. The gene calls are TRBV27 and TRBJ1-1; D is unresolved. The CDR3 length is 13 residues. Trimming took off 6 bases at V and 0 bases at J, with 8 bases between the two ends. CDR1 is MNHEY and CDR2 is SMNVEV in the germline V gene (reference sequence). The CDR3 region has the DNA TGTGCCAGCAGCTCCGGTCTGAACACTGAAGCTTTCTTT. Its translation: CASSSGLNTEAFF.

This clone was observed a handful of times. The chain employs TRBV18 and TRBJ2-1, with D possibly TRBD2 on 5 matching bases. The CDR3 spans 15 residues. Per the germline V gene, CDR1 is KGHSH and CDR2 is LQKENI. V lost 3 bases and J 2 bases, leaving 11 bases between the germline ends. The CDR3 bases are TGTGCCAGCTCACCCCCCAGCGGCCCCTACAATGAGCAGTTCTTC. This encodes CASSPPSGPYNEQFF.

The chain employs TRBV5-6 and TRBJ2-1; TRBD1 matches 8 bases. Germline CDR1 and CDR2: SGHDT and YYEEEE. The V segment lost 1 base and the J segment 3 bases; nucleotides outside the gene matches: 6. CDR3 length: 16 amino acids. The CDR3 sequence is CASSLKQGEIYNEQFF. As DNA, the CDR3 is TGTGCCAGCAGCTTGAAACAGGGGGAGATCTACAATGAGCAGTTCTTC.

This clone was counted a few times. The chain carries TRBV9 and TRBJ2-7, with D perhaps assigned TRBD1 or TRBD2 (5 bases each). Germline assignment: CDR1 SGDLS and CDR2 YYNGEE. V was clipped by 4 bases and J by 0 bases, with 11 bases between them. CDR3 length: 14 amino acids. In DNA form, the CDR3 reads TGTGCCAGCAGCCCCGGGACCTTCTCCTACGAGCAGTACTTC. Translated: CASSPGTFSYEQYF.

CDR3 sequence: CASRNMNELFF. CDR3 nucleotide sequence: TGTGCCAGCAGAAACATGAATGAACTGTTTTTT. V gene TRBV3-1 (or the pseudogene TRBV3-2) combines with J gene TRBJ1-4; D is unresolved. Trimming removed 6 bases at V and 12 bases at J, with 11 bases between. The germline V gene encodes CDR1 LGHDT and CDR2 YNNKEL (reference sequence). This CDR3 is 11 amino acids long.

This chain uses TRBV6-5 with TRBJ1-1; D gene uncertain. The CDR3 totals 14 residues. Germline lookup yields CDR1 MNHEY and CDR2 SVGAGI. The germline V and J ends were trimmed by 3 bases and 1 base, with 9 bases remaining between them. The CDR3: CASSYWEKNTEAFF. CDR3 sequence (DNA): TGTGCCAGCAGTTATTGGGAGAAGAACACTGAAGCTTTCTTT.

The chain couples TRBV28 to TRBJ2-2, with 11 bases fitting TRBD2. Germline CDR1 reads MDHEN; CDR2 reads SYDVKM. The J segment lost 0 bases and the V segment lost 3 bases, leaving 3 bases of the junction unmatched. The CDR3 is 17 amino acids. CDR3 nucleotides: TGTGCCAGCAGTTTTCTAGCGGGAGGCCCGAACACCGGGGAGCTGTTTTTT. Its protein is CASSFLAGGPNTGELFF.

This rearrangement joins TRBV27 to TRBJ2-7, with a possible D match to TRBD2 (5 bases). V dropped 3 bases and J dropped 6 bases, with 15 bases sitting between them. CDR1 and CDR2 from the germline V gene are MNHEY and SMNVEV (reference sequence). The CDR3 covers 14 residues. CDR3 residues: CASSFSGWAGEQYF. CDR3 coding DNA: TGTGCCAGCAGTTTTTCAGGTTGGGCGGGCGAGCAGTACTTC.

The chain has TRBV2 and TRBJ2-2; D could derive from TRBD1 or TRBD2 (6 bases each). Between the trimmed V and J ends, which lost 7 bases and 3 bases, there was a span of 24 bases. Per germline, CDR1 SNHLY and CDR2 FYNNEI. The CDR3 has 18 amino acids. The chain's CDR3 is CASTPSQARGGYTGELFF. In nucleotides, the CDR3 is TGTGCCAGCACCCCCTCACAAGCTCGAGGGGGGTACACCGGGGAGCTGTTTTTT.

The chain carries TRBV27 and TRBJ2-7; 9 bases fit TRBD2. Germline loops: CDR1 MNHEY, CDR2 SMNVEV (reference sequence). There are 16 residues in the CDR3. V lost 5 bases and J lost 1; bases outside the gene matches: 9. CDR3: CASSTTASGTSYEQYF. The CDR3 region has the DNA TGTGCCAGCAGTACGACGGCTAGCGGGACATCCTACGAGCAGTACTTC.

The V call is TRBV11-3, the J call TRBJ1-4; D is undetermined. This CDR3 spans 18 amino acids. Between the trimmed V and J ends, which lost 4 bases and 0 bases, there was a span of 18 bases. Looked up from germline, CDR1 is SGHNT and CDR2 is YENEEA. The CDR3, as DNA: TGTGCCAGCAGCTCTCATCCCGAGCCGGCTGCAACTAATGAAAAACTGTTTTTT. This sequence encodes CASSSHPEPAATNEKLFF.

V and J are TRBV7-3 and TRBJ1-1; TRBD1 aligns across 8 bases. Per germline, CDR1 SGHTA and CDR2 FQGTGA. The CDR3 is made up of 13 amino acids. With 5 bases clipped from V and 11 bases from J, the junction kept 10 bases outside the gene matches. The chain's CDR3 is CASSTSGGQGAFF. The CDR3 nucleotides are TGTGCCAGCAGCACATCAGGGGGCCAGGGGGCTTTCTTT.

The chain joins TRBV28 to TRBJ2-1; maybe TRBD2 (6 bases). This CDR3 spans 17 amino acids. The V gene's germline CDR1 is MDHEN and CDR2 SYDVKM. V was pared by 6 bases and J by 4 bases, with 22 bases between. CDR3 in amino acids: CASSLRASARYYNEQFF. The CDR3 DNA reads TGTGCCAGCAGCCTGAGGGCTAGCGCACGTTATTACAATGAGCAGTTCTTC.

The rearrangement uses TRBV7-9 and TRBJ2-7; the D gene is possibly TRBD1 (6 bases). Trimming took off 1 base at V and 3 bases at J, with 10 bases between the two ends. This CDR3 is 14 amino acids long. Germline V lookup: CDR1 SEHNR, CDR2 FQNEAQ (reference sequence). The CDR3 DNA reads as TGTGCCAGCAGCTTAGGAGGGGGATACTACGAGCAGTACTTC. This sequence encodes CASSLGGGYYEQYF.

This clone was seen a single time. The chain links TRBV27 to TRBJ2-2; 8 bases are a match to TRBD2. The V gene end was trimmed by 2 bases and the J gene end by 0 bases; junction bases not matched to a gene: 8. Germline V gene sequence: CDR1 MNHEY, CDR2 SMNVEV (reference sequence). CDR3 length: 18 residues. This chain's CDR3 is CASSLLPGAGANTGELFF. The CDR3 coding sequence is TGTGCCAGCAGTTTACTACCTGGAGCGGGAGCGAACACCGGGGAGCTGTTTTTT.